This T cell receptor beta chain was recorded in a study of patients and donors after allogeneic stem cell transplantation (dated by TCRdb to the early 2020s). This clonotype was seen once. This clone's antigen is unknown. Within one base of it there is no much larger clone, and no base qualities were kept. One read offers little support. Libraries were prepared through RT-PCR. The sample was run on a NextSeq 550. TCRdb trimmed public reads at Q25 via fastp, called clones via MiXCR and kept in-frame beta chains. Each entry is one CDR3 protein sequence, shown with its most common DNA and genes. The sample table lists some 880,000 distinct CDR3 sequences, more than 15% of them with a count of one. The ten largest clones take up 5% to 6.5% of the sample. For CDR1 and CDR2, the germline V gene lists SGHAT and FQNNGV. Relative to germline, V is missing 3 bases and J is missing 3 bases, with 10 bases of the junction outside any gene match. Including the terminal cysteine and phenylalanine, the CDR3 comprises 18 residues. The read is trimmed to its CDR3 DNA, 54 bases read in frame from base 1.

The origin of this receptor is a human donor who was either an allogeneic HSCT recipient or a stem cell or donor lymphocyte infusion donor (not recorded which). It is not recorded whose cells these are; they may come from a transplant donor. Recombination linked TRBV11-2 to TRBJ2-2, and TRBD1 matches 10 of the central bases. The specimen was blood, either unsorted or a sorted T cell fraction (not recorded which). CDR3 region: CASSFHRDRGGHTGELFF. In nucleotides, the sequence is TGTGCCAGCAGCTTTCACCGGGACAGGGGTGGTCACACCGGGGAGCTGTTTTTT.